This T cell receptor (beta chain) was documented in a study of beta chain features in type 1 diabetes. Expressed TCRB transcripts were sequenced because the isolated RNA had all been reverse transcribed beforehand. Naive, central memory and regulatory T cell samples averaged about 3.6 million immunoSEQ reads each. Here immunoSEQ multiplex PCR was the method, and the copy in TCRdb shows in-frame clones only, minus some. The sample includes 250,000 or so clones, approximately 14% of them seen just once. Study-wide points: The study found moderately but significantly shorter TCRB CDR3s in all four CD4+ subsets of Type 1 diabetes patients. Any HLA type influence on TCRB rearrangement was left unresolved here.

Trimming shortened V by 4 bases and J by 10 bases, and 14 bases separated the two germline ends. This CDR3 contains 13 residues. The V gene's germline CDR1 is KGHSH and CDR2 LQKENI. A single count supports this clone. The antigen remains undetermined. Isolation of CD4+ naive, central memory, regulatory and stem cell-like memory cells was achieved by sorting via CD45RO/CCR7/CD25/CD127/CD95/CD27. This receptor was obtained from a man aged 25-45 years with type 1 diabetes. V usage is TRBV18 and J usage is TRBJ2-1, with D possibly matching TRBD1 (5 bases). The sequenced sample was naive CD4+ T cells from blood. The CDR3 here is CASSLTAYREQFF. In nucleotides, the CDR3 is TGTGCCAGCTCACTGACAGCCTACAGGGAGCAGTTCTTC.